This entry is about one TCR beta chain. Its antigen is not identified. This sample stems from a study of beta chain features in type 1 diabetes. Study-wide results and caveats: Type 1 diabetes patients showed a moderate but significant shortening of TCRB CDR3s in all four CD4+ subsets.

From germline, CDR1 is MNHEY and CDR2 SMNVEV (reference sequence). The V end was cut by 5 bases, the J end by 2 bases, with 10 bases between. CDR3 length: 13 amino acids. The sequenced template was cDNA made from the entire isolated RNA. Here immunoSEQ multiplex PCR was the method, and the copy in TCRdb shows in-frame clones only, minus some. The table shows over 300,000 clones, with around 8.5% occurring only once. The sequencing sample was made of central memory CD4+ T cells from blood. The chain employs TRBV27 and TRBJ2-7, with D maybe TRBD1 (6 bases). This receptor was identified in a man younger than 40 with type 1 diabetes. CDR3 region: CASSPKGAYEQYF. The CDR3 bases are TGTGCCAGCAGTCCTAAGGGGGCCTACGAGCAGTACTTC.